This T cell receptor beta chain comes out of a study of neurological immune-mediated disorders (dated 2019 in TCRdb). As for the study more broadly: Using UMI-based sequencing, the study compared peripheral blood TCR-beta repertoires from patients with HTLV-I-associated myelopathy (HAM/TSP), patients with multiple sclerosis, and healthy controls. Alongside PBMC samples, the set of more than 85 TCR-beta libraries contained longitudinal samples, technical triplicates, and paired CD4+ and CD8+ T-cell subsets that had been sorted. The cohort included around 70 subjects: about 15 with HAM/TSP, approximately 34 with multiple sclerosis, and about 20 healthy controls.

Only a few counts were recorded for this clonotype. The antigen it binds to is not known. Base qualities were left out, and no much larger clone turns up one base away. For unsorted PBMC libraries, 2 million PBMCs were used after storage in RNAlater at -80 degrees C until RNA extraction. PBMCs were separated from peripheral blood using Ficoll-Hypaque density gradient centrifugation and then cryopreserved in liquid nitrogen. On the study overall, not on this receptor specifically: TCR clonal expansion was highest in HAM/TSP patients and lowest in MS patients, with MS patients falling below even healthy controls. Expanded clones from different subjects shared no identical CDR3 amino acid sequences, which suggests that TCR-beta repertoires were private in all groups.

There are 14 amino acids in the CDR3, from cysteine to phenylalanine inclusive. The read is trimmed to its CDR3 DNA, 42 bases read in frame from base 1. The germline V gene supplies CDR1 MNHEY and CDR2 SVGEGT. V was cut back by 7 bases and J by 5 bases, leaving a gap of 15 bases between them. cDNA was synthesized by template-switch 5'RACE using a primer carrying a 10-nucleotide random unique molecular identifier by which each TCR transcript was tagged. Over 180 million TCR-beta sequences, covering 15-18 subjects, were produced in each sequencing run. The RNeasy kit was used for extraction of total RNA. The KAPA Real-time Library Amplification kit was used to amplify TCR-beta VDJ regions with primers for the TCR constant region and the 5'RACE anchor. Sample indexes and Illumina adaptors were added in a first PCR, after which library yield was increased in a second PCR. The roughly 650 bp TCR product was size-selected on a 2% E-gel SizeSelection system after Ampure bead purification. Before pooling, library quality was checked on a Bioanalyzer, concentration was measured with Qubit, and libraries were quantified with the Kapa Library Quantification kit. Paired-end 2 x 150 bp sequencing of the libraries was performed on an Illumina HiSeq 2500. To increase sequence diversity, roughly 24-32% phiX was spiked into each library pool. The original pipeline was this. The quality-filtered reads were processed with the UMI-based MiGEC pipeline, whose error correction step removed more than 80% of the raw TCR sequences. IMGT germline references were used for aligning VDJ genes, and each clonotype was defined as a unique CDR3 amino acid sequence together with its V-J genes. VDJtools evaluated clonal expansion, Shannon diversity and CDR3 relatedness (CalcPairwiseDistances, ClusterSamples); CLCbio workbench built phylogenetic trees. A clone was classed as expanded if it had 8 or more unique UMIs, a cutoff based on coefficient-of-variation modelling across technical triplicates. The public reads were reprocessed in TCRdb via fastp at Q25 and MiXCR, keeping in-frame beta chains. Entries are consolidated by CDR3 protein sequence, retaining the most common genes and DNA. TCRdb, not the original authors, processed these V and J calls. The sample table lists roughly 16,000 distinct CDR3 sequences, roughly 14% of them with a count of one. The top ten clonotypes cover roughly 15% of the sample.

This chain joins TRBV6-2 or TRBV6-3 to TRBJ2-1; a tentative D match to TRBD1 spans 5 bases. The sequenced sample was PBMCs. The origin of this receptor is a man between 60 and 75 years old with HTLV-1-associated myelopathy (HAM/TSP). Here the CDR3 is given as CASKLSGIHNEQFF. The nucleotide sequence reads TGTGCCAGCAAGCTGTCAGGGATCCACAATGAGCAGTTCTTC.